The 14 T cell receptor beta chains presented below share a single source sample, sequenced in a study of T cell responses to AZD1222 COVID-19 vaccine. Produced via immunoSEQ multiplex PCR; TCRdb's table is partial and in-frame only. This table has under 200,000 clones, approximately 90% appearing once. The starting material was peripheral blood, obtained 28 days after the second AZD1222 dose. These receptors were taken from an adult who received the AZD1222 COVID-19 vaccine.

V gene TRBV11-2 combines with J gene TRBJ1-2; a weak D match, TRBD1 (5 bases). This CDR3 is built from 15 residues. Germline V gene sequence: CDR1 SGHAT, CDR2 FQNNGV. Trimming stripped 0 bases from V and 6 bases from J, with 14 bases between. The CDR3 region is CASSLESTEGHGYTF. The CDR3 DNA reads as TGTGCCAGCAGCTTAGAATCGACAGAGGGTCATGGCTACACCTTC.

The V call is TRBV29-1, the J call TRBJ1-1; D is perhaps TRBD1 (6 bases). Per germline, CDR1 SQVTM and CDR2 ANQGSEA. V was trimmed by 7 bases and J by 4 bases, leaving 19 bases between them. This CDR3 contains 14 residues. CDR3 nucleotide sequence: TGCAGCGCCCGAGGGCAGGGGCGAGGCACTGAAGCTTTCTTT. It encodes CSARGQGRGTEAFF.

The rearrangement uses TRBV7-3 and TRBJ2-6; 13 bases are shared with TRBD2. The trim removed 5 bases at V and 0 bases at J, leaving 4 bases unmatched. The CDR3 loop spans 18 amino acids. Germline CDR1 is SGHTA and CDR2 is FQGTGA. The CDR3 region is CASSVTSGRISGANVLTF. The CDR3 DNA is TGTGCCAGCAGCGTGACTAGCGGGAGGATCTCTGGGGCCAACGTCCTGACTTTC.

This CDR3 reads CASSLEDFTDTQYF. CDR3 nucleotide sequence: TGTGCCAGCAGCTTGGAGGACTTTACAGATACGCAGTATTTT. The chain uses TRBV5-6 and TRBJ2-3, with TRBD2 as a possible D gene (5 bases). This CDR3 has 14 amino acids. V was pared by 0 bases and J by 3 bases, with 8 bases between. CDR1 is SGHDT, CDR2 YYEEEE, per germline.

The genes are TRBV7-8 and TRBJ2-5; 8 bases fit TRBD2. Trimming removed 5 bases from V and 5 bases from J; junction bases left unmatched: 13. The CDR3 consists of 16 residues. Germline V lookup: CDR1 SGHVS, CDR2 FQNEAQ. The CDR3 here is CASSPRREDSRETQYF. CDR3 in DNA: TGTGCCAGCAGCCCGCGGCGGGAGGACTCACGGGAGACCCAGTACTTC.

The genes are TRBV4-3 and TRBJ2-1, with TRBD2 as a possible D gene (6 bases). This CDR3 spans 14 amino acids. The germline CDR1 and CDR2 sequences are LGHNA and YSLEER. The V and J ends lost 1 base and 2 bases respectively, with 6 bases between them. CDR3: CASSQGGAYNEQFF. The CDR3 DNA sequence: TGCGCCAGCAGCCAAGGGGGGGCCTACAATGAGCAGTTCTTC.

The V gene is TRBV7-9, the J gene TRBJ1-1, with 7 bases aligning to TRBD1. The CDR3 runs 15 residues. The germline V gene has CDR1 SEHNR and CDR2 FQNEAQ (reference sequence). V lost 5 bases, J lost 1 base, and 7 bases stayed unmatched. This CDR3 is CASSLVTGRNTEAFF. The CDR3 nucleotides read TGTGCCAGCAGCCTCGTGACAGGGCGGAACACTGAAGCTTTCTTT.

The V and J genes are TRBV7-3 and TRBJ2-1; D ambiguous. Per the germline V gene, CDR1 is SGHTA and CDR2 is FQGTGA. Trimming stripped 5 bases from V and 7 bases from J, with 18 bases between. The CDR3 spans 15 residues. The CDR3: CASSPGALDRNEQFF. CDR3 nucleotides: TGTGCCAGCAGCCCAGGCGCCCTAGATCGTAATGAGCAGTTCTTC.

The chain employs TRBV18 and TRBJ2-2; D is undetermined. This CDR3 is 17 amino acids long. CDR1 is KGHSH and CDR2 is LQKENI in the germline V gene. V was pared by 3 bases and J by 3 bases, with 17 bases between. The chain's CDR3 is CASSPLVVSVDTGELFF. The CDR3 DNA reads TGTGCCAGCTCACCTCTAGTAGTCTCGGTTGACACCGGGGAGCTGTTTTTT. The whole variable domain, filled in from reference TRBV18 and TRBJ2-2, reads NAGVMQNPRHLVRRRGQEARLRCSPMKGHSHVYWYRQLPEEGLKFMVYLQKENIIDESGMPKERFSAEFPKEGPSILRIQQVVRGDSAAYFCASSPLVVSVDTGELFFGEGSRLTVL.

The rearrangement links TRBV6-5 to TRBJ2-3; 8 nucleotides agree with TRBD2. V lost 7 bases, J lost 6 bases, and 12 bases stayed unmatched. CDR1 is MNHEY, CDR2 SVGAGI, per germline. The CDR3 is 15 amino acids. The CDR3 nucleotides are TGTGCCAGCACCCCGGGGCGGGAGGCAGGGGATACGCAGTATTTT. This translates into CASTPGREAGDTQYF.

This clone has a single count. The chain links TRBV9 to TRBJ2-3; TRBD2 matches 15 bases. This CDR3 comprises 19 residues. J was trimmed by 0 bases and V by 3 bases; bases with no gene match: 8. CDR1 is SGDLS and CDR2 is YYNGEE in the germline V gene. In DNA, the CDR3 is TGTGCCAGCAGCGCTCCCGGACTAGCGGGAGGGGCTAGCACAGATACGCAGTATTTT. Translated, it gives CASSAPGLAGGASTDTQYF.

CDR3 nucleotide sequence: TGTGCCAGCAGCTTTGGTTCTGGTGAAAAACTGTTTTTT. Protein product: CASSFGSGEKLFF. The genes are TRBV11-2 and TRBJ1-4; D remains unclear. Looked up from germline, CDR1 is SGHAT and CDR2 is FQNNGV. Trimming removed 3 bases at V and 7 bases at J, with 9 bases between. The CDR3 sequence is 13 residues long.

The chain links TRBV19 to TRBJ1-5, with 7 positions matching TRBD1. CDR1 and CDR2 from the germline V gene are LNHDA and SQIVND (reference sequence). This CDR3 contains 15 residues. The junction had 7 bases not matched to a gene; V was cut back by 4 bases and J by 4 bases. CDR3 nucleotide sequence: TGTGCCAGTAGTACCCACAGGGGTCGAAATCAGCCCCAGCATTTT. It yields the protein CASSTHRGRNQPQHF.

The chain is built from TRBV15 and TRBJ2-7, with D uncertain. V gave up 7 bases and J gave up 1 base, with 11 bases separating them. The V gene's germline CDR1 is LNHNV and CDR2 YYDKDF (reference sequence). The CDR3 contains 13 residues. CDR3 amino acids: CATNLLVSYEQYF. CDR3 coding DNA: TGTGCCACCAACCTCTTAGTGTCCTACGAGCAGTACTTC.